The clone carrying this T cell receptor beta chain appeared a few times. Germline V gene sequence: CDR1 MNHEY, CDR2 SVGAGI. CDR3 size: 15 residues. The ends lost 6 bases at V and 7 bases at J; junction bases unmatched: 11. The sample is drawn from a study of blood T cell repertoires in COVID-19. Overall study context: The origin of the acute and convalescent COVID-19 samples was the United States, Italy and Spain. T cells, B-cell-depleted T cells, or PBMCs supplied cDNA or gDNA.

This table comes from immunoSEQ multiplex PCR, and its TCRdb copy is limited to in-frame clones, with some not included. The table shows hundreds of thousands of clones, with approximately 82% occurring only once. The rearrangement joins TRBV6-5 to TRBJ2-5, with 10 positions matching TRBD1. Sample: peripheral blood. The TCR originated in a woman aged 45-65 years with acute or convalescent COVID-19. CDR3 sequence (DNA): TGTGCCAGCAGCTTAGGACAGGGGGTGGGAGGGACCCAGTACTTC. This encodes CASSLGQGVGGTQYF.